This is a list of T cell receptor beta chains from one sample in a study of PD-1 blockade in classical Hodgkin lymphoma. The protocol was immunoSEQ multiplex PCR, while the TCRdb copy is restricted to in-frame clones and leaves out a portion. The sample contains under 65,000 clones, 85% to 90% of which appear only once. The sample in question was peripheral blood mononuclear cells (PBMCs), obtained at baseline. These receptors were obtained from a human donor with classical Hodgkin lymphoma. Each CDR3 is given with its conserved first and last residue. A D gene is named only where the DNA matches it firmly. Where a row states a size, it is once, few, many or the class of an expanded clone; other rows omit it.

v_gene: TRBV9
j_gene: TRBJ2-3
d_gene: TRBD2
abundance: once
CDR3aa: CASNQRGVGDTQYF
CDR3nt: TGTGCCAGCAACCAGCGGGGGGTGGGAGATACGCAGTATTTT

v_gene: TRBV30
j_gene: TRBJ1-1
d_gene: .
abundance: .
CDR3aa: CAWSVGQGTPNTEAFF
CDR3nt: TGTGCCTGGAGTGTAGGGCAGGGGACACCGAACACTGAAGCTTTCTTT

v_gene: TRBV7-9
j_gene: TRBJ1-1
d_gene: .
abundance: once
CDR3aa: CASSAAGWEKAFF
CDR3nt: TGTGCCAGCAGCGCCGCGGGTTGGGAAAAAGCTTTCTTT

v_gene: TRBV5-1
j_gene: TRBJ1-2
d_gene: TRBD1
abundance: .
CDR3aa: CASSPGQSIGYTF
CDR3nt: TGCGCCAGCAGCCCGGGACAGAGCATTGGCTACACCTTC

v_gene: TRBV15
j_gene: TRBJ2-7
d_gene: TRBD1
abundance: .
CDR3aa: CATSREETGDEQYF
CDR3nt: TGTGCCACCAGCAGAGAAGAGACAGGGGACGAGCAGTACTTC

v_gene: TRBV7-9
j_gene: TRBJ2-7
d_gene: .
abundance: once
CDR3aa: CASSAGTAEQYF
CDR3nt: TGTGCCAGCAGCGCGGGGACAGCCGAGCAGTACTTC

v_gene: TRBV19
j_gene: TRBJ2-1
d_gene: TRBD2
abundance: .
CDR3aa: CASSISGAIYNEQFF
CDR3nt: TGTGCCAGTAGTATAAGCGGGGCCATCTACAATGAGCAGTTCTTC

v_gene: TRBV12-5
j_gene: TRBJ1-2
d_gene: TRBD1
abundance: .
CDR3aa: CASGSIMGQGNYGYTF
CDR3nt: TGTGCTAGTGGTTCCATAATGGGACAGGGGAACTATGGCTACACCTTC

v_gene: TRBV5-5
j_gene: TRBJ2-1
d_gene: TRBD2
abundance: .
CDR3aa: CASSLFGSSTSGENEQFF
CDR3nt: TGTGCCAGCAGCCTGTTCGGTAGCTCGACTAGCGGGGAAAATGAGCAGTTCTTC

v_gene: TRBV2
j_gene: TRBJ1-6
d_gene: .
abundance: .
CDR3aa: CASSERVYYNSPLHF
CDR3nt: TGTGCCAGCAGTGAAAGGGTATACTATAATTCACCCCTCCACTTT

v_gene: TRBV15
j_gene: TRBJ2-7
d_gene: .
abundance: .
CDR3aa: CATSRVLSSYEQYF
CDR3nt: TGTGCCACCAGCAGAGTGCTCAGCTCCTACGAGCAGTACTTC

v_gene: TRBV2
j_gene: TRBJ1-6
d_gene: .
abundance: .
CDR3aa: CASRVQGNNSPLHF
CDR3nt: TGTGCCAGCAGGGTGCAGGGAAATAATTCACCCCTCCACTTT

v_gene: TRBV27
j_gene: TRBJ1-3
d_gene: .
abundance: .
CDR3aa: CASSLTGSSGNTIYF
CDR3nt: TGTGCCAGCAGTTTGACAGGTTCCTCTGGAAACACCATATATTTT

v_gene: TRBV28
j_gene: TRBJ1-2
d_gene: .
abundance: once
CDR3aa: CAITSGTLGYTF
CDR3nt: TGTGCCATAACTTCCGGGACCCTCGGCTACACCTTC

v_gene: TRBV4-1
j_gene: TRBJ2-4
d_gene: .
abundance: .
CDR3aa: CASSQVLGPGQNIQYF
CDR3nt: TGCGCCAGCAGCCAAGTCTTAGGGCCAGGCCAAAACATTCAGTACTTC

v_gene: TRBV10-3
j_gene: TRBJ2-2
d_gene: .
abundance: .
CDR3aa: CAISEFRGGNTGELFF
CDR3nt: TGTGCCATCAGTGAGTTCCGAGGGGGGAACACCGGGGAGCTGTTTTTT

v_gene: TRBV5-1
j_gene: TRBJ2-5
d_gene: .
abundance: .
CDR3aa: CASSLGAKLVQETQYF
CDR3nt: TGCGCCAGCAGCTTGGGTGCCAAATTAGTACAAGAGACCCAGTACTTC

v_gene: TRBV30
j_gene: TRBJ2-5
d_gene: .
abundance: .
CDR3aa: CAWCRGRERQETQYF
CDR3nt: TGTGCCTGGTGTAGGGGCAGGGAAAGGCAAGAGACCCAGTACTTC

v_gene: TRBV15
j_gene: TRBJ1-5
d_gene: .
abundance: .
CDR3aa: CATSPFVDQPQHF
CDR3nt: TGTGCCACCAGCCCTTTTGTGGATCAGCCCCAGCATTTT

v_gene: TRBV15
j_gene: TRBJ2-7
d_gene: TRBD1
abundance: once
CDR3aa: CATSEPGQGTYEQYF
CDR3nt: TGTGCCACCAGCGAACCGGGACAGGGGACCTACGAGCAGTACTTC

v_gene: TRBV14
j_gene: TRBJ2-7
d_gene: .
abundance: .
CDR3aa: CASSLLGRGDEQYF
CDR3nt: TGTGCCAGCAGCCTACTGGGAAGAGGGGACGAGCAGTACTTC

v_gene: TRBV4-1
j_gene: TRBJ1-4
d_gene: .
abundance: few
CDR3aa: CASSQLGGEEKLFF
CDR3nt: TGCGCCAGCAGCCAACTCGGGGGAGAGGAAAAACTGTTTTTT

v_gene: TRBV25-1
j_gene: TRBJ2-7
d_gene: .
abundance: .
CDR3aa: CASSEYSHYEQYF
CDR3nt: TGTGCCAGCAGTGAATATAGCCACTACGAGCAGTACTTC

v_gene: TRBV7-6
j_gene: TRBJ2-1
d_gene: TRBD1
abundance: .
CDR3aa: CATGQGNGEQFF
CDR3nt: TGTGCCACCGGACAGGGGAACGGAGAGCAGTTCTTC

v_gene: TRBV6-5
j_gene: TRBJ2-5
d_gene: .
abundance: once
CDR3aa: CASSYSNGETQYF
CDR3nt: TGTGCCAGCAGTTACTCGAATGGGGAGACCCAGTACTTC

v_gene: TRBV11-2
j_gene: TRBJ2-1
d_gene: .
abundance: .
CDR3aa: CASSSPRGRPHNEQFF
CDR3nt: TGTGCCAGCAGCTCCCCCAGGGGCCGACCCCACAATGAGCAGTTCTTC

v_gene: TRBV2
j_gene: TRBJ2-1
d_gene: .
abundance: .
CDR3aa: CASSEVAAPSQFF
CDR3nt: TGTGCCAGCAGTGAAGTTGCGGCCCCCTCCCAGTTCTTC

v_gene: TRBV6-5
j_gene: TRBJ1-1
d_gene: .
abundance: few
CDR3aa: CASRLSMNTEAFF
CDR3nt: TGTGCCAGCAGGCTTAGCATGAACACTGAAGCTTTCTTT

v_gene: TRBV4-1
j_gene: TRBJ1-1
d_gene: .
abundance: .
CDR3aa: CASSLPGVPGEAFF
CDR3nt: TGCGCCAGCAGCCTCCCTGGGGTCCCAGGGGAAGCTTTCTTT

v_gene: TRBV5-1
j_gene: TRBJ2-1
d_gene: TRBD1
abundance: .
CDR3aa: CASSLYRDRIYNEQFF
CDR3nt: TGCGCCAGCAGCCTTTACCGGGACAGGATATACAATGAGCAGTTCTTC

v_gene: TRBV7-2
j_gene: TRBJ2-5
d_gene: .
abundance: .
CDR3aa: CASSPPGRETQYF
CDR3nt: TGTGCCAGCAGCCCCCCGGGACGGGAGACCCAGTACTTC

v_gene: TRBV27
j_gene: TRBJ1-2
d_gene: .
abundance: .
CDR3aa: CASSRDFWTGYTF
CDR3nt: TGTGCCAGCAGCCGGGACTTTTGGACTGGCTACACCTTC

v_gene: TRBV7-9
j_gene: TRBJ1-2
d_gene: TRBD1
abundance: .
CDR3aa: CASSLPNLGQGADGYTF
CDR3nt: TGTGCCAGCAGCTTACCCAACCTGGGACAGGGGGCCGATGGCTACACCTTC

v_gene: TRBV4-1
j_gene: TRBJ2-7
d_gene: .
abundance: .
CDR3aa: CASSQEGGYEQYF
CDR3nt: TGCGCCAGCAGCCAAGAGGGGGGCTACGAGCAGTACTTC

v_gene: TRBV2
j_gene: TRBJ1-6
d_gene: .
abundance: .
CDR3aa: CASSETPGGGSSYNSPLHF
CDR3nt: TGTGCCAGCAGTGAAACCCCCGGGGGGGGAAGCTCCTATAATTCACCCCTCCACTTT

v_gene: TRBV10-3
j_gene: TRBJ1-5
d_gene: .
abundance: .
CDR3aa: CAISEGPGRQPQHF
CDR3nt: TGTGCCATCAGTGAAGGGCCAGGGCGTCAGCCCCAGCATTTT

v_gene: TRBV27
j_gene: TRBJ1-6
d_gene: .
abundance: few
CDR3aa: CASSPNYARDGSPLHF
CDR3nt: TGTGCCAGCAGCCCTAACTATGCGCGGGATGGTTCACCCCTCCACTTT

v_gene: TRBV2
j_gene: TRBJ2-1
d_gene: .
abundance: once
CDR3aa: CAVMNNEQFF
CDR3nt: TGTGCCGTCATGAACAATGAGCAGTTCTTC

v_gene: TRBV10-3
j_gene: TRBJ2-5
d_gene: .
abundance: .
CDR3aa: CAIARGAKETQYF
CDR3nt: TGTGCCATCGCCCGGGGGGCCAAGGAGACCCAGTACTTC

v_gene: TRBV29-1
j_gene: TRBJ1-2
d_gene: .
abundance: few
CDR3aa: CSVRENYGYTF
CDR3nt: TGCAGCGTTCGTGAGAACTATGGCTACACCTTC

v_gene: TRBV6-1
j_gene: TRBJ2-7
d_gene: TRBD1
abundance: .
CDR3aa: CASSRSGQGGNEQYF
CDR3nt: TGTGCCAGCAGCCGATCGGGACAGGGTGGCAACGAGCAGTACTTC

v_gene: TRBV7-2
j_gene: TRBJ2-7
d_gene: .
abundance: .
CDR3aa: CASSLARTSNEQYF
CDR3nt: TGTGCCAGCAGCTTAGCGCGTACTAGCAACGAGCAGTACTTC

v_gene: TRBV6-1
j_gene: TRBJ1-2
d_gene: .
abundance: once
CDR3aa: CASSPGERYGYTF
CDR3nt: TGTGCCAGCAGCCCCGGGGAAAGGTATGGCTACACCTTC

v_gene: TRBV5-6
j_gene: TRBJ2-1
d_gene: TRBD2
abundance: once
CDR3aa: CASSLSLAGGEGQFF
CDR3nt: TGTGCCAGCAGCTTGAGCTTAGCGGGGGGAGAAGGGCAGTTCTTC

v_gene: TRBV6-1
j_gene: TRBJ1-3
d_gene: .
abundance: .
CDR3aa: CASSAGSSGNTIYF
CDR3nt: TGTGCCAGCAGTGCAGGGAGCTCTGGAAACACCATATATTTT

v_gene: TRBV28
j_gene: TRBJ1-2
d_gene: .
abundance: .
CDR3aa: CASSYADYGYTF
CDR3nt: TGTGCCAGCAGCTACGCAGACTATGGCTACACCTTC

v_gene: TRBV19
j_gene: TRBJ1-2
d_gene: .
abundance: .
CDR3aa: CASSIAGGLGGYTF
CDR3nt: TGTGCCAGTAGTATCGCAGGTGGCCTTGGGGGCTACACCTTC

v_gene: TRBV6-1
j_gene: TRBJ2-7
d_gene: .
abundance: .
CDR3aa: CASSESGDFSYEQYF
CDR3nt: TGTGCCAGCAGTGAAAGTGGGGATTTCAGCTACGAGCAGTACTTC

v_gene: TRBV7-9
j_gene: TRBJ1-1
d_gene: .
abundance: .
CDR3aa: CASSLVGTNTEAFF
CDR3nt: TGTGCCAGCAGCTTAGTGGGGACCAACACTGAAGCTTTCTTT

v_gene: TRBV5-1
j_gene: TRBJ1-1
d_gene: .
abundance: .
CDR3aa: CASRPGVGALNTEAFF
CDR3nt: TGCGCCAGCCGCCCTGGGGTGGGGGCGTTGAACACTGAAGCTTTCTTT

v_gene: TRBV5-4
j_gene: TRBJ2-3
d_gene: .
abundance: .
CDR3aa: CASSFGPYASTDTQYF
CDR3nt: TGTGCCAGCAGCTTTGGGCCGTATGCTAGCACAGATACGCAGTATTTT

v_gene: TRBV2
j_gene: TRBJ2-1
d_gene: .
abundance: few
CDR3aa: CASSRPGAGEQFF
CDR3nt: TGTGCCAGCAGCCGACCTGGGGCCGGGGAGCAGTTCTTC

v_gene: TRBV30
j_gene: TRBJ1-3
d_gene: TRBD1
abundance: .
CDR3aa: CAWSTPDRGTGNTIYF
CDR3nt: TGTGCCTGGAGTACTCCTGACAGGGGGACTGGAAACACCATATATTTT

v_gene: TRBV18
j_gene: TRBJ1-2
d_gene: .
abundance: .
CDR3aa: CASSPKESYGYTF
CDR3nt: TGTGCCAGCTCACCAAAGGAAAGCTATGGCTACACCTTC

v_gene: TRBV5-6
j_gene: TRBJ2-5
d_gene: .
abundance: .
CDR3aa: CASSLGGALETQYF
CDR3nt: TGTGCCAGCAGCTTGGGCGGGGCCTTAGAGACCCAGTACTTC